This record looks at one T cell receptor (beta chain) sequence and its context. Its antigen is currently not known. At one boundary the junction diverges from the germline segment, which might be a read error. Each donor gave one peripheral blood draw, around 100 mL on average, collected into heparinised tubes. A BD FACSAria II and a panel including CD45RO, CCR7, CD25, CD127, CD95 and CD27 were used to sort naive, central memory, regulatory and stem cell-like memory CD4+ T cells. Every sorted population had a purity above 95%. PBMCs were isolated immediately by Lymphoprep density gradient centrifugation and stained directly without culture. So that batch effects would be minimized, each experiment stained and sorted samples in pairs, pairing one healthy donor with one patient. This sample stems from a study of beta chain features in type 1 diabetes (dated by TCRdb to the late 2010s). For the study in its entirety: Patients and healthy donors did not differ in mean age, gender distribution, total cell number or subset yield. A total of 85 million to 140 million sorted cells were examined across all samples, and the number of cells per subset was strongly correlated with RNA yield. The study compared the TCRB repertoires of sorted circulating CD4+ T cell subsets in recently diagnosed type 1 diabetes patients with those in matched healthy donors. Naive and central memory subsets were obtained from all 30 or so donors, but regulatory and stem cell-like memory subsets were isolated from only 8 patients and roughly 8 healthy donors.

All of the isolated RNA was reverse transcribed with the High Capacity cDNA Reverse Transcription Kit, so expressed TCRB transcripts were sequenced. Deep immunoSEQ sequencing was applied to naive, central memory and regulatory T cell samples, giving an average of about 3.4 million total reads per sample. Sorted cells were lysed in RLT buffer, and RNA was extracted using DNase-treated RNeasy Micro or Mini kits according to cell number. Each cell subset was processed on its own to prevent cross-contamination, while patient and healthy donor samples were processed together. TCRB sequences were amplified from cDNA with the immunoSEQ multiplex PCR, producing 87-bp fragments spanning the CDR3 region. Amplicons were sequenced on the Illumina HiSeq platform. The study's processing was this. PCR bias was computationally corrected using synthetic template baselines, reads within Hamming distance 2 were collapsed, and singletons that could not be merged were discarded. Reads were aligned against IMGT so that V, D and J genes, CDR3 length and insertions or deletions at six rearrangement sites could be assigned. Within each subset, clonotype counts were normalized to sorted cell number, and only after that were true diversity and Gini coefficients computed with the tcR R package. The overlap coefficient, calculated on TCRB nucleotide sequences, was used to measure repertoire sharing. As a proxy for the pre-selection repertoire, out-of-frame TCRB sequences from naive cells were analyzed. TCRdb limited this immuneACCESS table to in-frame rearrangements with V and J called. A share of clones is missing; checked studies link under half to unresolved V genes, and the rest is unexplained. V, J and clone size are those of that table, while D and trimming were read from the DNA. Here the sample has approximately 240,000 clones; roughly 17% occur a single time. Approximately 0.086% of the sample rests with the top ten.

Points the paper makes about the study in general: Because cDNA rather than genomic DNA was sequenced, highly expressing activated cells could have been over-represented, although no difference in activation and CD3 levels was found between groups. Naive, central memory and regulatory TCRB repertoires appeared to be more similar among patients than among healthy donors. PCR might favor shorter templates, but patient and control samples were amplified and corrected together, so any skew would affect both groups equally. HLA sub-analyses involved small numbers of individuals, so any influence of HLA type on TCRB rearrangement remained unresolved. At VDJ recombination sites, patients with type 1 diabetes made fewer insertions and deleted more nucleotides, a pattern implying thymic rearrangement abnormalities. A moderate but significant shortening of TCRB CDR3 length was observed in type 1 diabetes patients in all four CD4+ subsets.

The CDR1 and CDR2 encoded by the germline V gene are MNHNS and SASEGT. Taken from cysteine to phenylalanine, the CDR3 has 13 residues. This entry keeps only the CDR3 DNA: 39 bases, framed from base 1. The chain uses TRBV6-1 and TRBJ2-6; the D gene identity is not certain. This receptor was obtained from a man aged 30 to 45 with type 1 diabetes. The sample comprised naive CD4+ T cells from blood. Per the publication, the cell subset or site label means: true naive CD4+ T cells. The nucleotide sequence is given as TGTGCCAGCAGGGAAGCTGGGGCCAACGTCCTGACTTTC. It translates to CASREAGANVLTF.